This T cell receptor beta chain was obtained from a study of regulatory T cells in long-lasting Graves disease. Germline CDR1 is MNHEY and CDR2 is SMNVEV (reference sequence). Between the trimmed V and J ends, which lost 4 bases and 7 bases, there was a span of 13 bases. The CDR3 extends over 13 amino acids. TCR beta libraries were built with iRepertoire HTBI primers and Arm-PCR of CDR3 regions. In TCRdb, the multiplex PCR reads were re-called with MiXCR into one record per CDR3 protein. The sample comprises 650,000 to 700,000 distinct CDR3 sequences, 25% to 35% of which are singletons, and 40% to 50% rests with the top ten. Sample time point: persistent/refractory GD, antithyroid drugs over 5 years with positive TRAb. After RNA was extracted from PBMCs, the TCR library was made from it.

The rearrangement links TRBV27 to TRBJ1-1; D is perhaps TRBD1 (5 bases). The sample in question was peripheral blood mononuclear cells (PBMCs), obtained when the disease was refractory, from a patient treated with antithyroid drugs. The clonotype was recovered from a female donor with Graves disease. As DNA, the CDR3 is TGTGCCAGCAGTTACACCCCCGGGGGTGAAGCTTTCTTT. Translating it yields CASSYTPGGEAFF.